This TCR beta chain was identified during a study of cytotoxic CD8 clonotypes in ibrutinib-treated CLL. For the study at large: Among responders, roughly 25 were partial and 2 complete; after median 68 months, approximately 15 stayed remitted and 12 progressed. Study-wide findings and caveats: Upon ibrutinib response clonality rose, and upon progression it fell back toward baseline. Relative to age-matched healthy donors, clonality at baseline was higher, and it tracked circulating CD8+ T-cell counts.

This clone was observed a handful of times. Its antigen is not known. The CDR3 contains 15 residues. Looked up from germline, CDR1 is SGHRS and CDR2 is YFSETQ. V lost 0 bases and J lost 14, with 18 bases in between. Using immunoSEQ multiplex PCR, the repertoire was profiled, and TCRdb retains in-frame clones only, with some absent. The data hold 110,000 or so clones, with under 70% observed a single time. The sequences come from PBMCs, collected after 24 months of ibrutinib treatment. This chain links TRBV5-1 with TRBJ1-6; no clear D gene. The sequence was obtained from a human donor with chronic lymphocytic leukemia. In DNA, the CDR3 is TGCGCCAGCAGCTTGGGTCTCGGCGGCTATTCCACCCTCCACTTT. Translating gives CASSLGLGGYSTLHF. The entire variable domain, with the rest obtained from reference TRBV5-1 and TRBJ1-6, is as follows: KAGVTQTPRYLIKTRGQQVTLSCSPISGHRSVSWYQQTPGQGLQFLFEYFSETQRNKGNFPGRFSGRQFSNSRSEMNVSTLELGDSALYLCASSLGLGGYSTLHFGNGTRLTVT.